This T cell receptor (beta chain) was recorded in a study of blood T cell repertoires in COVID-19. Across the study: The analysed material was cDNA or gDNA that came from T cells, B-cell-depleted T cells, or PBMCs.

The V end was cut by 7 bases, the J end by 4 bases, with 17 bases between. Germline V gene sequence: CDR1 SNHLY, CDR2 FYNNEI. The CDR3 covers 14 residues. Assignment of participants to cohorts was predicated upon participant-reported clinical history. Two negative PCRs, clearance, or symptom resolution characterized the recovered Cohort 3 donors. As processed by the authors: Amplification with reference gene primers provided the estimates of nucleated cell counts. Profiled with immunoSEQ multiplex PCR; TCRdb holds only in-frame clones, not every one. The V and J calls and clone size come from that table; D and trimming were worked out from the DNA. The sample shows over 250,000 clones, 80% to 90% of them seen only once. This clone was seen once.

This sequence originates from a woman aged 18-30 years who had recovered from COVID-19. Source material: PBMCs or T cells enriched from blood (not recorded which). This sequence joins TRBV2 and TRBJ2-7, with D maybe TRBD1 (6 bases). The CDR3 region has the DNA TGTGCCAGCAAATCGGCAGGGGCGTTTTACGAGCAGTACTTC. Residues: CASKSAGAFYEQYF.